This TCR beta chain was recorded in a study of blood T cell repertoires in COVID-19. At the level of the study: Acute and convalescent COVID-19 specimens originated in the United States, Italy and Spain. In each case, the material was cDNA or gDNA derived from T cells, B-cell-depleted T cells, or PBMCs.

Germline assignment: CDR1 SGHRS and CDR2 YFSETQ. The CDR3 runs 13 residues. The germline V and J ends were trimmed by 0 bases and 4 bases, with 7 bases remaining between them. Data came from immunoSEQ multiplex PCR; TCRdb stores just in-frame clones and leaves some out. The sample lists tens of thousands of clones, roughly nine tenths occurring once. This chain uses TRBV5-1 with TRBJ2-5; possible D gene TRBD2, 5 bases. The sequenced material came from peripheral blood. The clonotype originates from a man aged 60 to 75 with acute or convalescent COVID-19. The CDR3: CASSLDGVETQYF. Written as DNA, the CDR3 is TGCGCCAGCAGCTTGGACGGGGTAGAGACCCAGTACTTC.